This record covers a single T cell receptor (beta chain). This clone was seen only once. Its antigen is currently not known. Qualities for individual bases were not recorded, and no much larger clone is one base off. The library was built by means of the immunoSEQ multiplex PCR assay. For most patients, genomic DNA was subjected to high-throughput TCR-beta CDR3 sequencing by Adaptive Biotechnologies. From the authors' description of their analysis: TCR sequencing data were retrieved from Adaptive's ImmunoSEQ software for more than 15 patients, whereas a few other patients were processed with MiXCR and VDJtools. CDR3 nucleotide sequences shared between donor and recipient were removed because the origin of such sequences could not be assigned. At least 2-fold expansion over unstimulated cells and a minimum CFSE-low frequency of 0.002% (template counts) or 0.001% (read counts) were required for clones to be classified as alloreactive. A clone was considered mappable if detected in the sequenced pre-transplant spleen, lymph node, or MLR CFSE-low populations of the donor or recipient. Cumulative frequency of alloreactive clones was calculated as a percentage of all sequences weighted by copy number. TCRdb re-hosts the immuneACCESS table, in-frame sequences only. Its copies lack some clones; in the studies checked, an unresolved V gene accounts for under half of them, and the cause for the rest is not known. The V and J calls and the clone size are those of that table, but D and trimming were determined from the DNA. The sample yields almost 70,000 clones; roughly 92% were counted once. The biggest ten clones account for approximately 6.9% of the sample.

After transplant, bone marrow was aspirated from the posterior iliac crest or from another site selected by the physician. These data come from a study of graft-versus-host responses after intestinal transplantation (dated by TCRdb to the early 2020s). Context from the whole study: The transplants that recipients got were multivisceral, liver-intestinal, or isolated intestinal. All recipients received anti-thymocyte globulin induction followed by maintenance tacrolimus and steroids for around three years. Graft-versus-host and host-versus-graft alloreactive T cell clones were tracked in the graft, circulation and bone marrow after intestinal transplantation using bulk TCR-beta CDR3 sequencing. To identify alloreactive clones, pre-transplant mixed lymphocyte reaction products were sequenced and then compared with unstimulated pre-transplant donor and recipient T cells. The cohort enrolled some 24 intestinal transplant recipients, one of whom was a retransplant, and a few patients without pretransplant specimens were excluded. A peak of at least 4% donor T cells among recipient peripheral blood mononuclear cells was the definition used for donor T cell macrochimerism. Instead of going to the commercial service, samples from a few later patients were sequenced in-house on an Illumina MiSeq and processed with MiXCR. The investigation overall reported the following: GvH clones were detected in recipient bone marrow, and some appeared earlier in ileal mucosa or blood, consistent with an intestinal mucosal origin. Early after transplant, peak levels of circulating GvH clones were associated with declines in HvG clones. The relatively low number and heterogeneity of intestinal transplant patients limited the conclusions. In the allografts of patients with donor T cell macrochimerism, GvH to HvG T cell clonal ratios were high.

Taken from cysteine to phenylalanine, the CDR3 has 15 residues. This entry keeps only the CDR3 DNA: 45 bases, framed from base 1. Deletion took 7 bases off V and 2 bases off J, with a span of 15 bases between the germline ends. CDR1 and CDR2 were assigned from the germline V gene as SNHLY and FYNNEI. The rearranged chain carries TRBV2 and TRBJ2-1; a tentative D match to TRBD2 spans 6 bases. The sequencing used bone marrow, collected around 730 days after intestinal transplantation. The receptor's source is a human patient who received an intestinal transplant, so some T cells may come from the graft donor. The CDR3 region: CASIVGGVAYNEQFF. The sequenced DNA: TGTGCCAGCATTGTAGGAGGGGTTGCCTACAATGAGCAGTTCTTC. The variable domain in full, with residues beyond the CDR3 obtained from the reference TRBV2 and TRBJ2-1 genes, is EPEVTQTPSHQVTQMGQEVILRCVPISNHLYFYWYRQILGQKVEFLVSFYNNEISEKSEIFDDQFSVERPDGSNFTLKIRSTKLEDSAMYFCASIVGGVAYNEQFFGPGTRLTVL.